Below, 27 T cell receptor beta chains from the same sample are listed, as sequenced in a study of blood T cells in healthy people across ages. Primed by a sample-barcoded 5' primer and a J-beta primer mix, a second PCR proceeded for roughly 7 to 12 cycles. TCRdb analysed the 5' RACE reads with MiXCR anew, one entry per CDR3 protein. The repertoire consists of under 2,000,000 distinct CDR3 sequences, with 49% occurring once and the leading ten covering 2.1%. Material for sequencing was blood. The receptors stem from a woman aged 40 to 49 in good health.

The gene calls are TRBV29-1 and TRBJ1-2; D gene unclear. V shed 3 bases and J shed 6 bases, with 14 bases lying between them. This CDR3 has 13 residues. Germline assignment: CDR1 SQVTM and CDR2 ANQGSEA. CDR3 amino acids: CSVESPDLDGYTF. The CDR3, as DNA: TGCAGCGTTGAGTCCCCGGATCTAGATGGCTACACCTTC.

The DNA for the CDR3 is TGTGCCAGCAGTCCCCGGGACAGGGCTAATGAAAAACTGTTTTTT. Its translation is CASSPRDRANEKLFF. The chain carries TRBV6-5 and TRBJ1-4, with 9 nucleotides matching TRBD1. The CDR3 extends over 15 amino acids. Germline V gives CDR1 MNHEY, CDR2 SVGAGI. Trimming removed 5 bases from V and 3 bases from J; junction bases left unmatched: 4.

The chain couples TRBV20-1 to TRBJ2-3, with D possibly called TRBD1 or TRBD2 (5 bases each). CDR1 DFQATT and CDR2 SNEGSKA come from the germline V gene (reference sequence). Between the trimmed V and J ends, which lost 3 bases and 3 bases, there was a span of 16 bases. The CDR3 runs 15 residues. The CDR3 here is CSARGVRLGTDTQYF. The CDR3 coding sequence is TGCAGTGCTAGGGGGGTTCGTCTGGGAACAGATACGCAGTATTTT.

This rearrangement joins TRBV11-2 to TRBJ2-3, with D unclear. Trimming shortened V by 0 bases and J by 5 bases, and 24 bases separated the two germline ends. The germline gives CDR1 SGHAT, CDR2 FQNNGV. The CDR3 loop spans 19 amino acids. The CDR3 region is CASSLDIPLPRYGLDTQYF. The CDR3 nucleotides read TGTGCCAGCAGCTTAGATATCCCTTTGCCTAGGTATGGGTTAGATACGCAGTATTTT.

This chain connects TRBV7-2 to TRBJ2-3; 9 bases map to TRBD1. V was clipped by 8 bases and J by 0 bases; unmatched bases: 6. This CDR3 spans 15 amino acids. CDR1 is SGHTA and CDR2 is FQGNSA in the germline V gene. In DNA, the CDR3 is TGTGCCAGCCTAGGACAGGGGATCAGCACAGATACGCAGTATTTT. Its translation is CASLGQGISTDTQYF.

This clonotype was detected only a few times. The V gene is TRBV24-1, the J gene TRBJ2-3, with unresolved D. The CDR3 is 12 amino acids. Trimming took off 4 bases at V and 4 bases at J, with 5 bases between the two ends. Per germline, CDR1 KGHDR and CDR2 SFDVKD. The CDR3 nucleotides read TGTGCCACCAGTGAGTCACCAGATACGCAGTATTTT. Its protein product is CATSESPDTQYF.

This chain uses TRBV2 with TRBJ2-2, with D possibly being TRBD1 (6 bases). Looked up from germline, CDR1 is SNHLY and CDR2 is FYNNEI. The CDR3 spans 15 residues. V shed 7 bases and J shed 3 bases, with 15 bases lying between them. The CDR3 nucleotides read TGTGCCAGCAAGGGGAACAGGGCCTACACCGGGGAGCTGTTTTTT. Its translation is CASKGNRAYTGELFF.

This clonotype was detected once. The DNA for the CDR3 is TGTGCCAGCAGTCAGGTCTCCAATTCACCCCTCCACTTT. Its protein product is CASSQVSNSPLHF. The chain has TRBV6-5 and TRBJ1-6; D gene ambiguous. This CDR3 is built from 13 residues. CDR1 and CDR2 from the germline V gene are MNHEY and SVGAGI. The V gene lost 5 bases and the J gene lost 7 bases, with 9 bases spanning the gap.

The genes are TRBV16 and TRBJ2-5; perhaps TRBD2 as D (5 bases). The CDR3 is 12 residues long. The germline V and J ends were trimmed by 0 bases and 11 bases, with 10 bases remaining between them. From germline, CDR1 is KGHSY and CDR2 FQNENV. CDR3 nucleotides: TGTGCCAGCAGCCAATCATCGGAGGAGCAGTACTTC. Encoded protein: CASSQSSEEQYF.

The gene calls are TRBV4-3 and TRBJ1-4; D unresolved. V shed 3 bases and J shed 5 bases, with 13 bases lying between them. The CDR3 runs to 15 residues. Germline assignment: CDR1 LGHNA and CDR2 YSLEER. Here the CDR3 DNA reads TGCGCCAGCAGCCATGTCGGCGACGGAAATGAAAAACTGTTTTTT. Its translation: CASSHVGDGNEKLFF.

V and J are TRBV7-2 and TRBJ2-1, with 8 bases that match TRBD2. The germline gives CDR1 SGHTA, CDR2 FQGNSA. J lost 7 bases, V lost 3 bases, and 8 bases had no gene match. This CDR3 has 15 amino acids. In DNA form, the CDR3 reads TGTGCCAGCAGCTTGGCCCGGGGGGGAGGTAATGAGCAGTTCTTC. It codes for CASSLARGGGNEQFF.

This sequence joins TRBV20-1 and TRBJ2-1; 11 bases line up with TRBD2. V lost 0 bases and J lost 8; bases outside the gene matches: 12. In germline, CDR1 is DFQATT, CDR2 SNEGSKA (reference sequence). The CDR3 consists of 17 residues. CDR3 sequence: CSARDRLAGPKLDEQFF. In nucleotides, the CDR3 is TGCAGTGCTAGAGATCGACTAGCGGGGCCAAAGTTAGATGAGCAGTTCTTC.

This clonotype showed up just a few times. The V call is TRBV18, the J call TRBJ1-5; maybe TRBD1 (5 bases). The CDR3 loop spans 16 amino acids. The germline V gene encodes CDR1 KGHSH and CDR2 LQKENI. V lost 0 bases to trimming and J lost 10 bases, with 19 bases between them. This chain's CDR3 is CASSPPGSGQPLPQHF. The CDR3 coding sequence is TGTGCCAGCTCACCACCGGGTTCGGGGCAGCCCCTTCCCCAGCATTTT.

The V and J genes are TRBV12-3 or TRBV12-4 and TRBJ2-1; 7 nucleotides line up with TRBD1. The CDR3 spans 16 residues. Trimming took 10 bases from V and 0 from J; bases not matched to a gene: 12. DNA of the CDR3: TGTGCCACCTCCCCGACAGGGCCGAGCTCCTACAATGAGCAGTTCTTC. Translation gives CATSPTGPSSYNEQFF.

The chain joins TRBV27 to TRBJ2-7, with a weak D call TRBD1 (6 bases). Looked up from germline, CDR1 is MNHEY and CDR2 is SMNVEV (reference sequence). Trimming removed 9 bases at V and 3 bases at J, with 15 bases between. The CDR3 is 13 residues long. This chain's CDR3 is CASRPQGYYEQYF. The CDR3 DNA follows: TGTGCCAGTAGACCACAGGGTTACTACGAGCAGTACTTC.

The chain has TRBV12-3 or TRBV12-4 and TRBJ2-5; the D call may be TRBD1 or TRBD2 (5 bases each). The J call may not be correct, given that the DNA end is closer to TRBJ2-7. The CDR3 extends over 14 amino acids. The CDR3 sequence: CASRLGRGFYEQYF. The DNA of the CDR3 is TGTGCCAGCAGGCTGGGACGGGGTTTCTACGAGCAGTACTTC.

The chain employs TRBV6-5 and TRBJ1-5; 9 bases align to TRBD1. With V trimmed by 6 bases and J by 12 bases, 18 bases remained unmatched. The germline gives CDR1 MNHEY, CDR2 SVGAGI. This CDR3 has 16 amino acids. CDR3 residues: CASSSPRTGAGQVQHF. For the CDR3, the DNA is TGTGCCAGCAGCTCCCCCCGGACAGGGGCTGGGCAGGTCCAGCATTTT.

In this sample, this clonotype turned up a few times. V gene TRBV7-2 combines with J gene TRBJ2-5; 11 bases agree with TRBD1. CDR1 SGHTA and CDR2 FQGNSA come from the germline V gene. J was trimmed by 3 bases and V by 4 bases; bases with no gene match: 10. CDR3 length equals 17 residues. CDR3 in DNA: TGTGCCAGCAGCTCCTACGGGACAGGGGGTCTGAAAGAGACCCAGTACTTC. Protein product: CASSSYGTGGLKETQYF. The entire variable domain, with the rest obtained from reference TRBV7-2 and TRBJ2-5, is as follows: GAGVSQSPSNKVTEKGKDVELRCDPISGHTALYWYRQSLGQGLEFLIYFQGNSAPDKSGLPSDRFSAERTGGSVSTLTIQRTQQEDSAVYLCASSSYGTGGLKETQYFGPGTRLLVL.

The V call is TRBV20-1, the J call TRBJ2-5, with unresolved D. This CDR3 has 15 amino acids. The germline V gene encodes CDR1 DFQATT and CDR2 SNEGSKA (reference sequence). Trimming stripped 1 base from V and 4 bases from J, with 16 bases between. In DNA form, the CDR3 reads TGCAGTGCTAGAGCACACCAGCAAACGCCAGAGACCCAGTACTTC. It codes for CSARAHQQTPETQYF.

The J gene is TRBJ2-1, the V gene TRBV7-8, with 10 bases identical to TRBD2. Per the germline V gene, CDR1 is SGHVS and CDR2 is FQNEAQ. The CDR3 extends over 15 amino acids. V was clipped by 4 bases and J by 7 bases; unmatched bases: 7. This chain's CDR3 is CASSSLAGALNEQFF. The CDR3 DNA reads as TGTGCCAGCAGCTCGCTAGCGGGGGCGCTTAATGAGCAGTTCTTC. The full variable domain, with the rest looked up from reference TRBV7-8 and TRBJ2-1, is GAGVSQSPRYKVAKRGQDVALRCDPISGHVSLFWYQQALGQGPEFLTYFQNEAQLDKSGLPSDRFFAERPEGSVSTLKIQRTQQEDSAVYLCASSSLAGALNEQFFGPGTRLTVL.

This chain joins TRBV25-1 and TRBJ2-7; 7 bases agree with TRBD2. The J call is in doubt because the DNA end fits TRBJ2-5 better. The CDR3 length is 15 residues. Per germline, CDR1 MGHDK and CDR2 SYGVNS. The CDR3 DNA follows: TGTGCCAGCAGTGATTGGGGAGGGAATGGGGAGACCCAGTACTTC. Translated, it gives CASSDWGGNGETQYF.

The chain carries TRBV29-1 and TRBJ2-1; a weak D match, TRBD1 (6 bases). Germline V CDR1 and CDR2: SQVTM, ANQGSEA. The CDR3 runs to 14 residues. V lost 5 bases and J 5 bases, leaving 16 bases between the germline ends. CDR3 amino acids: CSVPPGQGHNEQFF. DNA of the CDR3: TGCAGCGTTCCCCCGGGACAAGGCCACAATGAGCAGTTCTTC.

CDR3 DNA sequence: TGTGCCAGCAGCAGCCGTAAAACGGCAGATACGCAGTATTTT. This gives the protein CASSSRKTADTQYF. The chain combines TRBV7-2 with TRBJ2-3; D is unclear. The germline gives CDR1 SGHTA, CDR2 FQGNSA. V shed 5 bases and J shed 4 bases, with 13 bases lying between them. This CDR3 is built from 14 residues.

This clonotype was detected ten times or more. At one boundary the junction diverges from the germline segment, which might be a read error. The chain joins TRBV7-2 to TRBJ2-3; 7 bases match TRBD2. This CDR3 spans 15 amino acids. Germline CDR1 SGHTA, CDR2 FQGNSA. DNA for the CDR3: TGCGCCAGCAGCCTCAGCGGGGATAGCACAGATACGCAGTATTTT. Translating gives CASSLSGDSTDTQYF.

This clonotype has more than one count but fewer than ten. The rearrangement uses TRBV7-3 and TRBJ2-3; D call uncertain. Germline lookup yields CDR1 SGHTA and CDR2 FQGTGA. With 5 bases removed from V and 0 bases from J, the gap between germline ends came to 6 bases. The CDR3 length is 13 residues. CDR3: CASSHDSTDTQYF. CDR3 in DNA: TGTGCCAGCAGCCACGATAGCACAGATACGCAGTATTTT.

The chain joins TRBV6-5 to TRBJ2-5, with 10 positions matching TRBD1. The last part of the DNA fits TRBJ2-7 better; the J call may be wrong. Germline loops: CDR1 MNHEY, CDR2 SVGAGI. This CDR3 has 14 residues. In DNA, the CDR3 is TGTGCCAGCACCGGAACGACAGGGGGCGACGAGCAGTACTTC. The encoded protein is CASTGTTGGDEQYF.

The sample holds a few counts of this clonotype. V gene TRBV28 combines with J gene TRBJ2-1; 8 bases are shared with TRBD1. With 7 bases clipped from V and 5 bases from J, the junction kept 13 bases outside the gene matches. Germline lookup yields CDR1 MDHEN and CDR2 SYDVKM. This CDR3 has 16 residues. The DNA of the CDR3 is TGTGCCAGCACCCTAAACCGGGACAGGTATCACAATGAGCAGTTCTTC. It is translated as CASTLNRDRYHNEQFF.